The 20 T cell receptor beta chains presented below share a single source sample, sequenced in a study of CD8 T cells in ankylosing spondylitis. MiXCR was run by TCRdb on the 5' RACE reads, yielding one entry per CDR3 protein. The data hold about 130,000 distinct CDR3 sequences, with roughly 9% observed a single time. Sequences were obtained from blood, either unsorted or a sorted T cell fraction (not recorded which). Receptor source: a male donor with ankylosing spondylitis or in good health (not recorded which).

The sample holds many counts of this clonotype. The rearrangement joins TRBV7-8 to TRBJ2-7, with TRBD2 identical over 10 bases. CDR1 is SGHVS and CDR2 is FQNEAQ in the germline V gene. This CDR3 region has 16 residues. Germline trimming cut 1 base from V and 5 bases from J; bases unmatched to any gene: 8. Here the CDR3 DNA reads TGTGCCAGCAGCTTAGATGTTCTAGCGGGAGAGAACGAGCAGTACTTC. Its protein product is CASSLDVLAGENEQYF.

V and J are TRBV29-1 and TRBJ1-2; D might be TRBD1 (5 bases). The CDR3 is 13 residues long. Germline CDR1 SQVTM, CDR2 ANQGSEA. Trimming removed 6 bases at V and 0 bases at J, with 11 bases between. The CDR3 loop reads CSVGTVANYGYTF. CDR3 DNA: TGCAGCGTCGGGACTGTAGCTAACTATGGCTACACCTTC.

This clonotype showed up many times. This chain joins TRBV29-1 and TRBJ2-1; tentative D call: TRBD1 (6 bases). Trimming left V 3 bases short and J 6 bases short, with 21 bases between. Per the germline V gene, CDR1 is SQVTM and CDR2 is ANQGSEA. The CDR3 spans 16 residues. In DNA form, the CDR3 reads TGCAGCGTTGAGGGGGCATCGGGACGGTCGGTCAATGAGCAGTTCTTC. This encodes CSVEGASGRSVNEQFF.

This chain uses TRBV4-2 with TRBJ2-1; 11 bases align to TRBD2. This CDR3 has 12 amino acids. J lost 9 bases, V lost 9 bases, and 4 bases had no gene match. The germline gives CDR1 LGHNA, CDR2 YNFKEQ. CDR3 in amino acids: CASSGRGAEQFF. The CDR3, as DNA: TGTGCCAGTAGCGGGAGGGGGGCTGAGCAGTTCTTC.

This clonotype was recorded many times. V and J are TRBV5-1 and TRBJ2-7; D unclear. Trimming stripped 0 bases from V and 4 bases from J, with 5 bases between. This CDR3 has 12 residues. The germline CDR1 and CDR2 sequences are SGHRS and YFSETQ. CDR3 residues: CASSLDMYEQYF. The DNA of the CDR3 is TGCGCCAGCAGCTTGGACATGTACGAGCAGTACTTC.

This clonotype came up many times. This chain links TRBV5-1 with TRBJ2-7; either TRBD1 or TRBD2 may fit D (5 bases each). The CDR3 sequence is 15 residues long. Germline CDR1 SGHRS, CDR2 YFSETQ. With 1 base removed from V and 5 bases from J, the gap between germline ends came to 16 bases. The CDR3: CASSLRVGTSDEQYF. As DNA, the CDR3 is TGCGCCAGCAGCTTGAGAGTGGGGACGTCCGACGAGCAGTACTTC. The full variable domain, with the rest looked up from reference TRBV5-1 and TRBJ2-7, is KAGVTQTPRYLIKTRGQQVTLSCSPISGHRSVSWYQQTPGQGLQFLFEYFSETQRNKGNFPGRFSGRQFSNSRSEMNVSTLELGDSALYLCASSLRVGTSDEQYFGPGTRLTVT.

The sample holds many counts of this clonotype. V is TRBV20-1 and J is TRBJ1-1; D is ambiguous. The CDR3 has 13 residues. Per germline, CDR1 DFQATT and CDR2 SNEGSKA (reference sequence). Trimming took off 3 bases at V and 1 base at J, with 9 bases between the two ends. CDR3 amino acids: CSARPRGNTEAFF. CDR3 DNA: TGCAGTGCTAGGCCACGAGGGAACACTGAAGCTTTCTTT.

This clonotype was found many times. The rearrangement uses TRBV20-1 and TRBJ2-7; 7 nucleotides match TRBD2. V lost 6 bases to trimming and J lost 2 bases; unmatched junction nucleotides: 7. Germline loops: CDR1 DFQATT, CDR2 SNEGSKA (reference sequence). The CDR3 contains 13 residues. This chain's CDR3 is CSALGRPTYEQYF. As DNA, the CDR3 is TGCAGTGCCCTCGGGAGGCCAACCTACGAGCAGTACTTC.

This clonotype has a count of ten or more. The CDR3 bases are TGTGCCAGCAGTTACTCTGTTCAGGGCGGCTACACCTTC. Translating gives CASSYSVQGGYTF. The chain recombines TRBV6-2 or TRBV6-3 with TRBJ1-2; the D gene is possibly TRBD1 (5 bases). This CDR3 has 13 amino acids. Trimming stripped 0 bases from V and 8 bases from J, with 10 bases between. CDR1 is MNHEY and CDR2 is SVGEGT in the germline V gene.

The chain couples TRBV7-2 to TRBJ2-7; 8 nucleotides line up with TRBD2. Germline loops: CDR1 SGHTA, CDR2 FQGNSA. The CDR3 runs 15 residues. Germline trimming cut 6 bases from V and 6 bases from J; bases unmatched to any gene: 13. CDR3 DNA sequence: TGTGCCAGCAGTGACAGCGGGAGCCCGTTGGGCGAGCAGTACTTC. Its protein product is CASSDSGSPLGEQYF.

This clonotype appeared many times. The chain has TRBV4-2 and TRBJ2-2; possibly TRBD1 for D (5 bases). With 2 bases removed from V and 5 bases from J, the gap between germline ends came to 24 bases. This CDR3 is built from 19 residues. Germline CDR1 reads LGHNA; CDR2 reads YNFKEQ. The CDR3 sequence is CASSQRSGVLAGHTGELFF. The CDR3 nucleotides read TGTGCCAGCAGCCAACGATCGGGTGTGCTGGCAGGGCATACCGGGGAGCTGTTTTTT.

At least ten counts were recorded for this clonotype. The chain has TRBV18 and TRBJ2-7, with TRBD2 matching over 14 bases. CDR1 and CDR2 (germline): KGHSH, LQKENI. This CDR3 contains 16 residues. The ends lost 3 bases at V and 5 bases at J; junction bases unmatched: 6. CDR3 sequence reads: CASSPGTSGSYNEQYF. The CDR3 nucleotides are TGTGCCAGCTCACCGGGGACTAGCGGGAGTTACAACGAGCAGTACTTC.

This clonotype came up many times. The chain is built from TRBV29-1 and TRBJ1-1; D gene ambiguous. Deletions cut 2 bases from V and 0 bases from J, with 7 bases between. The length of the CDR3 is 13 residues. The germline gives CDR1 SQVTM, CDR2 ANQGSEA. CDR3 sequence (DNA): TGCAGCGTTGAACGGTTGATGAACACTGAAGCTTTCTTT. Its protein product is CSVERLMNTEAFF.

The table lists this clonotype with many counts. This chain links TRBV10-3 with TRBJ2-3, with TRBD1 matching 11 bases. This CDR3 is built from 15 residues. V was pared by 6 bases and J by 6 bases, with 8 bases of the junction left unmatched. Germline V gives CDR1 ENHRY, CDR2 SYGVKD. DNA of the CDR3: TGTGCCATCAGCGACGGGACAGGGGGTCTGGATACGCAGTATTTT. Its protein product is CAISDGTGGLDTQYF.

At least ten counts were recorded for this clonotype. CDR3 residues: CASSLVMIGPSGEQFF. CDR3 bases: TGTGCCAGCAGCTTAGTTATGATTGGACCAAGTGGTGAGCAGTTCTTC. This rearrangement joins TRBV11-1 to TRBJ2-1; no reliable D call. Germline V gives CDR1 SGHAT, CDR2 FQDESV (reference sequence). V lost 1 base and J lost 9, with 19 bases in between. The CDR3 is made up of 16 amino acids.

Ten or more counts support this clonotype. The CDR3 spells CASSLGPGQSDTGELFF. CDR3 in DNA: TGCGCCAGCAGCTTGGGACCGGGACAATCGGACACCGGGGAGCTGTTTTTT. This chain connects TRBV5-1 to TRBJ2-2; D possibly corresponds to TRBD1 (6 bases). Trimming took 0 bases from V and 3 from J, leaving 15 bases between them. The CDR3 spans 17 residues. Germline CDR1 reads SGHRS; CDR2 reads YFSETQ.

This rearrangement joins TRBV3-1 to TRBJ1-5; 8 bases agree with TRBD1. With 0 bases clipped from V and 4 bases from J, the junction kept 2 bases outside the gene matches. The length of the CDR3 is 15 residues. The V gene's germline CDR1 is LGHDT and CDR2 YNNKEL (reference sequence). The CDR3 coding sequence is TGTGCCAGCAGCCAAGATCACAGGGGGAATCAGCCCCAGCATTTT. Translating gives CASSQDHRGNQPQHF.

Many counts were recorded for this clonotype. The V and J genes are TRBV29-1 and TRBJ1-3, with no clear D. Germline V CDR1 and CDR2: SQVTM, ANQGSEA. Trimming stripped 6 bases from V and 4 bases from J, with 13 bases between. CDR3 length: 13 residues. The CDR3 DNA sequence: TGCAGCGTCGTGGAGGTCTCCGGAAACACCATATATTTT. As protein: CSVVEVSGNTIYF.

The CDR3 coding sequence is TGTGCCAGTAGTATTTGGAAGGAGACTAATGAAAAACTGTTTTTT. This codes for CASSIWKETNEKLFF. This chain uses TRBV19 with TRBJ1-4, with D unresolved. Germline V CDR1 and CDR2: LNHDA, SQIVND (reference sequence). V was shortened by 3 bases and J by 2 bases, with 10 bases between the two germline ends. The CDR3 loop spans 15 amino acids.

This clonotype was counted ten times or more. This sequence joins TRBV27 and TRBJ1-1, with D possibly matching TRBD1 (5 bases). Germline V gives CDR1 MNHEY, CDR2 SMNVEV (reference sequence). Trimming cost V 3 bases and J 0 bases, with 11 bases left between them. The CDR3 length is 15 residues. The CDR3 nucleotides are TGTGCCAGCAGTTTGTCCAGGGCTATGAACACTGAAGCTTTCTTT. Encoded protein: CASSLSRAMNTEAFF.